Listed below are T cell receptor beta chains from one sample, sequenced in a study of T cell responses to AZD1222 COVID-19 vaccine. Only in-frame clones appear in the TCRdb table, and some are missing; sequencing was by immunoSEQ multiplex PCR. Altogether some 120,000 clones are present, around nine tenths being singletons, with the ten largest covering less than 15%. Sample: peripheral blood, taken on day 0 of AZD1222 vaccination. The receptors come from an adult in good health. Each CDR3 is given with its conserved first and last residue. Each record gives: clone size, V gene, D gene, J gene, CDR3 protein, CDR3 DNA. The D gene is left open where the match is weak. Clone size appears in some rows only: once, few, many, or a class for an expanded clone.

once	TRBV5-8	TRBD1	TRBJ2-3	CASSQDRGNTDTQYF	TGTGCCAGCAGTCAGGACAGGGGGAACACAGATACGCAGTATTTT
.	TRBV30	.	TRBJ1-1	CAWNNFDGPGAFF	TGTGCCTGGAACAACTTCGACGGACCGGGAGCTTTCTTT
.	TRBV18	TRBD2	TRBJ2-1	CASSPPGLAGIEQFF	TGTGCCAGCTCACCCCCGGGACTAGCGGGTATTGAGCAGTTCTTC
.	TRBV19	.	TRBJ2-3	CASSIGLGTDTQYF	TGTGCCAGTAGTATTGGGTTAGGCACAGATACGCAGTATTTT
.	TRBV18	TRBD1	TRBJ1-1	CASSPTGQGNTEAFF	TGTGCCAGCTCACCAACGGGACAGGGGAACACTGAAGCTTTCTTT
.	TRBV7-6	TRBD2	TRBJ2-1	CASSPGTSGTLNEQFF	TGTGCCAGCAGCCCTGGGACTAGCGGAACACTGAATGAGCAGTTCTTC
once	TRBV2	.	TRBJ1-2	CASSMEQGIGYTF	TGTGCCAGCTCAATGGAGCAGGGGATCGGCTACACCTTC
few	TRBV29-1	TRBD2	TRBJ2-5	CSVPALAGVWETQYF	TGCAGCGTTCCCGCTTTAGCGGGAGTTTGGGAGACCCAGTACTTC
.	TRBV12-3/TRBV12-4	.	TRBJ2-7	CASSWVGGEQYF	TGTGCCAGCAGCTGGGTCGGGGGCGAGCAGTACTTC
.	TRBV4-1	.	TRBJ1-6	CASSQQGEVALHF	TGCGCCAGCAGCCAACAAGGGGAGGTCGCCCTCCACTTT
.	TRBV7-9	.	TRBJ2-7	CASSPTTYEQYF	TGTGCCAGCAGCCCGACTACCTACGAGCAGTACTTC
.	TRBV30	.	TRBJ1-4	CAWSVSNNRNEKLFF	TGTGCCTGGAGTGTGTCTAATAATAGAAATGAAAAACTGTTTTTT
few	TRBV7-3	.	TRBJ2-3	CASSLRSGRTDTQYF	TGTGCCAGCAGCTTGCGTAGCGGTCGGACAGATACGCAGTATTTT
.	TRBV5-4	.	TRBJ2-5	CASSLFGGSGETQYF	TGTGCCAGCAGCTTGTTTGGGGGGAGTGGAGAGACCCAGTACTTC
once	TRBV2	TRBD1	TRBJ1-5	CASRYTGGRQPQHF	TGTGCCAGCAGATACACAGGGGGCAGACAGCCCCAGCATTTT
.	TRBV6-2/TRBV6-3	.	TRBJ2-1	CASSYLLLREQFF	TGTGCCAGCAGTTACTTACTTCTACGGGAGCAGTTCTTC
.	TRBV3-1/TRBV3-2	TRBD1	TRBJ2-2	CASSRWDRVTGELFF	TGTGCCAGCAGCCGCTGGGACAGGGTAACCGGGGAGCTGTTTTTT
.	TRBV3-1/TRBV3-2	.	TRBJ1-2	CASSRFGLDGYTF	TGTGCCAGCAGCCGTTTCGGTTTGGATGGCTACACCTTC
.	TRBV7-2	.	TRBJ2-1	CASSSRDEQFF	TGTGCCAGCAGCTCCCGGGATGAGCAGTTCTTC
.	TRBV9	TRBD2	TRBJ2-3	CASSAAPGGEADTQYF	TGTGCCAGCAGCGCCGCGCCTGGGGGGGAGGCGGATACGCAGTATTTT
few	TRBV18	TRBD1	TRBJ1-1	CASSRQGNTEAFF	TGTGCCAGCTCACGACAGGGCAACACTGAAGCTTTCTTT
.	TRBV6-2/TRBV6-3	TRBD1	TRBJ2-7	CASSQQGGYYEQYF	TGTGCCAGCAGCCAGCAAGGGGGCTACTACGAGCAGTACTTC
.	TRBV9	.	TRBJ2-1	CASSVALQTPPYNEQFF	TGTGCCAGCAGCGTAGCGCTACAGACCCCCCCCTACAATGAGCAGTTCTTC
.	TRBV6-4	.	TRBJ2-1	CASSDRLRTPSNEQFF	TGTGCCAGCAGTGACCGGCTGAGGACCCCGTCCAATGAGCAGTTCTTC
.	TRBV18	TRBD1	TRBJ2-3	CASSPTGAPLF	TGTGCCAGCTCACCGACAGGGGCTCCGCTCTTT
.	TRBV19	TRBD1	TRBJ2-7	CASSTRTGQSSYEQYF	TGTGCCAGTAGTACCCGGACAGGGCAAAGCTCCTACGAGCAGTACTTC
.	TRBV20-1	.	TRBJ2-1	CSVVPGGEQFF	TGCAGTGTTGTCCCCGGGGGTGAGCAGTTCTTC
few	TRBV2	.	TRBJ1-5	CASREWGNQPQHF	TGTGCCAGCAGGGAGTGGGGAAATCAGCCCCAGCATTTT
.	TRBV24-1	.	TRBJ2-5	CATRGSTETQYF	TGTGCCACCAGGGGATCGACAGAGACCCAGTACTTC